This TCR beta chain was recorded in a study of blood T cell repertoires in COVID-19. CDR1 and CDR2 (germline): MNHEY, SVGAGI. The ends were cut back, 5 bases at V and 2 bases at J, with 12 bases in the middle. The CDR3 runs 14 residues. Generated by immunoSEQ multiplex PCR, the TCRdb table keeps only in-frame clones and is missing some. Here the sample spans tens of thousands of clones, approximately 86% being singletons. This rearrangement joins TRBV6-5 to TRBJ1-1, with TRBD1 as a possible D gene (5 bases). The clonotype comes from a man aged 60-69 years with acute or convalescent COVID-19. The source material was peripheral blood. The CDR3, as DNA: TGTGCCAGCAGTCCGCGGACACTAAACACTGAAGCTTTCTTT. Its protein is CASSPRTLNTEAFF.